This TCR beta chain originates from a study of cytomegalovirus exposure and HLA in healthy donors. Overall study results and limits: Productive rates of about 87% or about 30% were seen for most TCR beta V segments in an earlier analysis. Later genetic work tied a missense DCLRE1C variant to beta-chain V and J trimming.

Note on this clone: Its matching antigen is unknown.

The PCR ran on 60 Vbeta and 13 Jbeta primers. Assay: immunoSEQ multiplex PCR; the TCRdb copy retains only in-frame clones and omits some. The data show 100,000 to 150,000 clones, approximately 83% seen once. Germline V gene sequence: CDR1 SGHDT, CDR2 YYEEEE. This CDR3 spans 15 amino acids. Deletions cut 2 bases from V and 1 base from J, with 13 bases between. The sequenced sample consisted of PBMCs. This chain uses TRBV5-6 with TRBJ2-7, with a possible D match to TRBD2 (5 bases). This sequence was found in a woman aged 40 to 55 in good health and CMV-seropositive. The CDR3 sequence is CASSFRRVDSYEQYF. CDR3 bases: TGTGCCAGCAGCTTCCGGCGGGTTGATTCCTACGAGCAGTACTTC.